This T cell receptor beta chain is drawn from a study of monozygotic twins with cystic fibrosis. Findings of the study overall: Shared CDR3 numbers were not associated with age, concordance or severity. Co-twins had the most similar V usage for 13 of 16 pairs, J for 8.

About this clone itself: What it recognizes is unknown.

V lost 0 bases, J lost 3 bases, and 3 bases lay in between. Germline CDR1 reads SGHTA; CDR2 reads FQGNSA. The CDR3 is 12 residues long. The method was immunoSEQ multiplex PCR; TCRdb's version includes in-frame clones alone and lacks a portion of them. The table lists about 35,000 clones, roughly three fifths of them singletons. The TCR originated in a girl aged 5 to 17 with cystic fibrosis. This rearrangement joins TRBV7-2 to TRBJ2-7; D not resolved. The sequencing input was blood. The CDR3 region is CASSLANYEQYF. CDR3 coding DNA: TGTGCCAGCAGCTTAGCCAACTACGAGCAGTACTTC.